Presented here are 25 T cell receptor beta chains from one specimen sequenced in a study of blood T cell repertoires in COVID-19. TCRdb keeps only in-frame clones here, not all; method: immunoSEQ multiplex PCR. Found here are more than 300,000 clones, approximately 89% of them singletons; the top ten hold 1.5% to 2%. Input material: peripheral blood. The origin of the receptors is a woman in her twenties or thirties with COVID-19, enrolled during active disease.

The V and J genes are TRBV3-1 (or the pseudogene TRBV3-2) and TRBJ1-1, with D hard to call. Germline CDR1 reads LGHDT; CDR2 reads YNNKEL (reference sequence). V lost 3 bases, J lost 1 base, and 9 bases lay in between. The CDR3 extends over 14 amino acids. The chain's CDR3 is CASSHRQENTEAFF. The DNA of the CDR3 is TGTGCCAGCAGCCATCGTCAGGAGAACACTGAAGCTTTCTTT.

This clone was picked up one time. This chain links TRBV5-8 with TRBJ1-1, with D uncertain. V lost 2 bases and J lost 3, with 14 bases in between. Looked up from germline, CDR1 is SGHTS and CDR2 is YDEGEE. The CDR3 runs 15 residues. The CDR3: CASSLVEDPYTEAFF. In DNA form, the CDR3 reads TGTGCCAGCAGCTTAGTTGAGGATCCGTACACTGAAGCTTTCTTT.

This chain joins TRBV19 and TRBJ1-2, with D perhaps matching TRBD1 (6 bases). The V and J ends lost 4 bases and 2 bases respectively, with 11 bases between them. Per germline, CDR1 LNHDA and CDR2 SQIVND (reference sequence). CDR3 length: 14 amino acids. The DNA for the CDR3 is TGTGCCAGTAGTACAGGGGACCCAAACTATGGCTACACCTTC. It encodes CASSTGDPNYGYTF.

The V and J genes are TRBV7-9 and TRBJ2-7; D unclear. Trimming cost V 1 base and J 6 bases, with 10 bases left between them. The CDR3 extends over 13 amino acids. Germline-derived CDR1 and CDR2 are SEHNR and FQNEAQ (reference sequence). DNA for the CDR3: TGTGCCAGCAGCTTAGGAGTAATTGGCGAGCAGTACGTC. This translates into CASSLGVIGEQYV.

CDR3 nucleotide sequence: TGTGCCAGCAGCTTAGTGAGGGACACTGAAGCTTTCTTT. The encoded protein is CASSLVRDTEAFF. This sequence joins TRBV7-2 and TRBJ1-1, with D hard to call. Germline CDR1 and CDR2: SGHTA and FQGNSA. The V end was cut by 1 base, the J end by 3 bases, with 6 bases between. The CDR3 contains 13 residues.

The J gene is TRBJ2-2, the V gene TRBV11-1; weak D call: TRBD1 (5 bases). Germline V gene sequence: CDR1 SGHAT, CDR2 FQDESV (reference sequence). The CDR3 consists of 14 residues. Trimming left V 4 bases short and J 1 base short, with 7 bases between. Here the CDR3 DNA reads TGTGCCAGCAGCTCCCAGGGGAACACCGGGGAGCTGTTTTTT. It is translated as CASSSQGNTGELFF.

The chain uses TRBV30 and TRBJ1-1; D is unclear. This CDR3 region has 13 residues. Trimming took off 3 bases at V and 6 bases at J, with 14 bases between the two ends. The V gene's germline CDR1 is GTSNPN and CDR2 SVGIG (reference sequence). As DNA, the CDR3 is TGTGCCTGGAGCGGAACGAGGAAGCCTGAAGCTTTCTTT. The encoded protein is CAWSGTRKPEAFF.

This chain uses TRBV9 with TRBJ1-1; 9 bases are a match to TRBD1. V gave up 6 bases and J gave up 3 bases; unmatched junction bases: 6. The germline V gene has CDR1 SGDLS and CDR2 YYNGEE. The CDR3 spans 14 residues. The CDR3 loop is CASTETGGYTEAFF. The CDR3 DNA reads as TGTGCCAGCACCGAGACAGGGGGATACACTGAAGCTTTCTTT.

This chain links TRBV28 with TRBJ2-5; D might be TRBD2 (6 bases). Trimming took off 4 bases at V and 9 bases at J, with 33 bases between the two ends. Germline CDR1 and CDR2: MDHEN and SYDVKM. This CDR3 has 19 residues. Here the CDR3 DNA reads TGTGCCAGCAGTTCCCCCTTGCCCTCCCTCACTAGTTCCTGGGGGGCCCAGTACTTC. This gives the protein CASSSPLPSLTSSWGAQYF.

The V call is TRBV12-3 or TRBV12-4, the J call TRBJ1-2; D uncertain. V was shortened by 6 bases and J by 7 bases, with 15 bases between the two germline ends. The length of the CDR3 is 13 residues. This CDR3 is CASRTWEGGGYTF. Written as DNA, the CDR3 is TGTGCCAGCAGAACCTGGGAGGGCGGTGGCTACACCTTC.

The V gene is TRBV3-1 (or the pseudogene TRBV3-2), the J gene TRBJ1-1; D call uncertain. Trimming removed 0 bases at V and 7 bases at J, with 3 bases between. The CDR3 has 11 amino acids. Germline values: CDR1 LGHDT, CDR2 YNNKEL (reference sequence). The CDR3 sequence: CASSQDGEAFF. The CDR3 DNA reads as TGTGCCAGCAGCCAAGACGGTGAAGCTTTCTTT.

Of note for this clone: The identical CDR3 is also encoded by other nucleotide sequences in the sample. V and J are TRBV6-2 or TRBV6-3 and TRBJ1-5; tentative D call: TRBD1 (5 bases). The CDR3 runs 13 residues. V dropped 0 bases and J dropped 7 bases, with 7 bases sitting between them. The germline CDR1 and CDR2 sequences are MNHEY and SVGEGT. The DNA of the CDR3 is TGTGCCAGCAGTTACTCTGGGGCCCAGCCCCAGCATTTT. Translating it yields CASSYSGAQPQHF.

The chain employs TRBV27 and TRBJ2-1; the match to TRBD2 covers 12 bases. Germline-derived CDR1 and CDR2 are MNHEY and SMNVEV (reference sequence). V lost 1 base, J lost 0 bases, and 13 bases stayed unmatched. This CDR3 comprises 21 residues. The CDR3 here is CASSLFRLAGGQLSSYNEQFF. CDR3 DNA: TGTGCCAGCAGTTTATTTAGGCTAGCGGGGGGGCAACTAAGCTCCTACAATGAGCAGTTCTTC.

The chain links TRBV21-1 to TRBJ2-7; no DNA check was done on the table's D call, TRBD1. TRBV21-1 is deemed a pseudogene. The CDR3 has 17 residues. CDR3 sequence (DNA): TGTGCCAGCAGCAAAAAAAGGGGGGACAGAAATCGGTACGAGCAGTACTTC. Amino acids: CASSKKRGDRNRYEQYF.

This chain connects TRBV5-5 to TRBJ2-1; 11 nucleotides line up with TRBD2. Germline values: CDR1 SGHKS, CDR2 YYEKEE (reference sequence). The V and J ends lost 4 bases and 3 bases, in that order; junction bases with no gene match: 3. The length of the CDR3 is 15 residues. The CDR3 region is CASSDLAGGYNEQFF. The CDR3 region has the DNA TGTGCCAGCAGCGATCTAGCGGGGGGCTACAATGAGCAGTTCTTC. The whole variable domain, remainder taken from reference TRBV5-5 and TRBJ2-1, is DAGVTQSPTHLIKTRGQQVTLRCSPISGHKSVSWYQQVLGQGPQFIFQYYEKEERGRGNFPDRFSARQFPNYSSELNVNALLLGDSALYLCASSDLAGGYNEQFFGPGTRLTVL.

The chain has TRBV28 and TRBJ2-5, with TRBD2 matching over 8 bases. CDR1 and CDR2 from the germline V gene are MDHEN and SYDVKM. V trimming: 4 bases; J trimming: 1 base; junction bases outside the gene matches: 5. The CDR3 runs to 15 residues. CDR3 bases: TGTGCCAGCAGTTCGCGGACTAGCCCCCAAGAGACCCAGTACTTC. It translates to CASSSRTSPQETQYF.

The chain recombines TRBV7-2 with TRBJ2-3; 10 bases are a match to TRBD2. The CDR3 extends over 18 amino acids. V gave up 1 base and J gave up 0 bases; unmatched junction bases: 7. Per the germline V gene, CDR1 is SGHTA and CDR2 is FQGNSA. DNA of the CDR3: TGTGCCAGCAGCTTAGAAGCGGGGGGGAAAATCAGCACAGATACGCAGTATTTT. It codes for CASSLEAGGKISTDTQYF.

The rearrangement joins TRBV11-3 to TRBJ1-3; D is uncertain. The CDR3 covers 13 residues. Germline V CDR1 and CDR2: SGHNT, YENEEA. V was trimmed by 2 bases and J by 8 bases, leaving 10 bases between them. The CDR3 DNA follows: TGTGCCAGCAGCTTATACTCCCAGGACACCATATATTTT. Translation: CASSLYSQDTIYF.

A few counts support this clone. The rearrangement uses TRBV6-5 and TRBJ2-2, with D perhaps TRBD2 (7 bases). This CDR3 has 13 residues. Trimming took 9 bases from V and 1 from J, leaving 9 bases between them. CDR1 is MNHEY, CDR2 SVGAGI, per germline. The CDR3 DNA reads TGTGCCAGGGGAGGGGGGAACACCGGGGAGCTGTTTTTT. Translated: CARGGGNTGELFF.

The V call is TRBV21-1, the J call TRBJ2-7; TRBD1 was called by the table and not checked on the DNA. TRBV21-1 is shown as a pseudogene. The CDR3 consists of 15 residues. The CDR3, as DNA: TGTGCCAGCAGCAAAGAAGGGGTCAGTTCCTACGAGCAGTACTTC. It yields the protein CASSKEGVSSYEQYF.

The V gene is TRBV5-4, the J gene TRBJ2-5; D is perhaps TRBD2 (5 bases). Germline CDR1 SGHNT, CDR2 YYREEE (reference sequence). With 5 bases removed from V and 5 bases from J, the gap between germline ends came to 16 bases. This CDR3 comprises 14 residues. CDR3 residues: CASSTGPGEETQYF. CDR3 DNA sequence: TGTGCCAGCAGTACCGGACCCGGGGAGGAGACCCAGTACTTC.

The V and J genes are TRBV3-1 (or the pseudogene TRBV3-2) and TRBJ1-4; TRBD1 is a possible D gene (5 bases). The CDR3 runs 14 residues. Germline CDR1 reads LGHDT; CDR2 reads YNNKEL (reference sequence). Trimming removed 0 bases from V and 8 bases from J, with 10 bases in between. The CDR3 here is CASSQDRAYEKLFF. DNA for the CDR3: TGTGCCAGCAGCCAAGACAGGGCGTACGAAAAACTGTTTTTT.

The chain uses TRBV7-6 and TRBJ2-1; 9 bases are a match to TRBD2. This CDR3 contains 17 residues. V was pared by 2 bases and J by 4 bases, with 9 bases of the junction left unmatched. Germline V gene data show CDR1 as SGHVS and CDR2 as FNYEAQ. The CDR3 region has the DNA TGTGCCAGCAGCTTACGAAGGGCGGGGGGGCCTTACAATGAGCAGTTCTTC. Amino acid sequence: CASSLRRAGGPYNEQFF.

The chain carries TRBV6-2 or TRBV6-3 and TRBJ1-4; 11 bases line up with TRBD1. The V segment lost 4 bases and the J segment 6 bases; nucleotides outside the gene matches: 4. This CDR3 has 15 residues. The germline gives CDR1 MNHEY, CDR2 SVGEGT. The CDR3, as DNA: TGTGCCAGCAGTTCCCGGGACAGGGGGTATGAAAAACTGTTTTTT. Amino acids: CASSSRDRGYEKLFF.

This clone came up once. The genes are TRBV5-4 and TRBJ1-1; no firm D call. The germline V gene has CDR1 SGHNT and CDR2 YYREEE (reference sequence). Between the trimmed V and J ends, which lost 0 bases and 10 bases, there was a span of 13 bases. This CDR3 has 13 residues. The CDR3 DNA reads TGTGCCAGCAGCTTGGACGGGTACCTAGGAGCTTTCTTT. It yields the protein CASSLDGYLGAFF.